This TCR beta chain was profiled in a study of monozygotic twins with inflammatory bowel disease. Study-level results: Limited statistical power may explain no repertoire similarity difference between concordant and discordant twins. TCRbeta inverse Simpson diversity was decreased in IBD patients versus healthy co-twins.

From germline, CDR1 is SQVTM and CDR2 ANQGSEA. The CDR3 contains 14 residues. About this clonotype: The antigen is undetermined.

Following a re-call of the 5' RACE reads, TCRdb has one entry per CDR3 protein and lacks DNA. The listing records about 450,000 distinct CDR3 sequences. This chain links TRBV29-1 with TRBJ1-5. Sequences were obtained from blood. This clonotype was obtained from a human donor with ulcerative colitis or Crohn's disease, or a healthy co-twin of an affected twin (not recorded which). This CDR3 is CSVASSGGNQPQHF.